Listed below are T cell receptor beta chains from one sample, sequenced in a study of STAT5B mutations in CD4+ large granular lymphocyte leukemia. Assay: immunoSEQ multiplex PCR; the TCRdb copy retains only in-frame clones and omits some. This table holds 20,000 to 25,000 clones, just over 70% found once. Sequencing was done on a sample of CD4+ T cells from blood buffy coats. The source of these receptors is a human donor in good health. Each CDR3 is given with its conserved first and last residue. A D gene is named only where the DNA matches it firmly. A row's size may be missing; if present it is once, few, many or a size class.

v_gene	abundance	d_gene	j_gene	CDR3aa	CDR3nt
TRBV4-1	.	TRBD2	TRBJ2-7	CASSPNIAGGSYEQYF	TGCGCCAGCAGCCCTAACATAGCGGGAGGATCCTACGAGCAGTACTTC
TRBV18	.	.	TRBJ2-1	CASSTRSYYNEQFF	TGTGCCAGCTCCACGAGATCCTACTACAATGAGCAGTTCTTC
TRBV5-1	.	.	TRBJ2-1	CASSSSSYNEQFF	TGCGCCAGCAGCTCTAGCTCCTACAATGAGCAGTTCTTC
TRBV18	.	.	TRBJ1-2	CASSPPLGIPNYGYTF	TGTGCCAGCTCACCACCCCTGGGGATTCCTAACTATGGCTACACCTTC
TRBV7-9	.	.	TRBJ1-1	CASSYFGGTEAFF	TGTGCCAGCAGCTACTTTGGGGGCACTGAAGCTTTCTTT
TRBV5-1	once	.	TRBJ1-3	CASSLEGIGGNTIYF	TGCGCCAGCAGCTTGGAGGGAATAGGTGGAAACACCATATATTTT
TRBV2	.	TRBD2	TRBJ2-5	CASRKRAGGGETQYF	TGTGCCAGCAGAAAACGAGCGGGGGGCGGAGAGACCCAGTACTTC
TRBV30	few	.	TRBJ1-1	CACIPDEAEAFF	TGTGCCTGTATTCCGGACGAGGCTGAAGCTTTCTTT
TRBV6-5	.	.	TRBJ2-1	CASSSGSYNEQFF	TGTGCCAGCAGTAGCGGGTCCTACAATGAGCAGTTCTTC
TRBV5-8	.	.	TRBJ1-5	CASSLYEGQPQHF	TGTGCCAGCAGCTTGTACGAGGGACAGCCCCAGCATTTT
TRBV6-5	.	.	TRBJ1-5	CASSYSGGGRDQPQHF	TGTGCCAGCAGTTACTCCGGGGGGGGCAGGGATCAGCCCCAGCATTTT
TRBV30	once	TRBD1	TRBJ2-7	CAWSATGVYEQYF	TGTGCCTGGAGTGCCACAGGGGTCTACGAGCAGTACTTC
TRBV14	few	.	TRBJ1-6	CASSQEYRNSPLHF	TGTGCCAGCAGCCAAGAGTACCGTAATTCACCCCTCCACTTT
TRBV2	.	.	TRBJ2-4	CASSEWRGRPKNIQYF	TGTGCCAGCAGTGAATGGAGGGGGCGCCCCAAAAACATTCAGTACTTC
TRBV29-1	few	.	TRBJ1-2	CSVEEDRYGYTF	TGCAGCGTTGAAGAGGACCGCTATGGCTACACCTTC
TRBV7-9	.	TRBD1	TRBJ2-5	CASSPGQGGLETQYF	TGTGCCAGCAGCCCTGGACAGGGGGGGCTGGAGACCCAGTACTTC
TRBV6-6	.	TRBD1	TRBJ2-7	CASSSGQASEQYF	TGTGCCAGCAGCTCAGGACAGGCAAGCGAGCAGTACTTC
TRBV4-3	.	.	TRBJ1-1	CASSQDRDSFKAFF	TGCGCCAGCAGCCAAGATCGAGATAGCTTTAAAGCTTTCTTT
TRBV5-6	.	.	TRBJ2-7	CASRSVASRQYF	TGTGCCAGCAGGTCCGTCGCTAGTCGGCAGTACTTC
TRBV5-6	.	.	TRBJ2-7	CASSLDDTYEQYF	TGTGCCAGCAGCTTGGACGACACCTACGAGCAGTACTTC
TRBV2	.	.	TRBJ2-7	CASSPRKYEQYF	TGTGCCAGCAGTCCCCGCAAATACGAGCAGTACTTC
TRBV4-3	.	TRBD1	TRBJ1-2	CASSQDLHRDRGRGYTF	TGCGCCAGCAGCCAAGATCTTCACCGGGACAGGGGGCGAGGCTACACCTTC
TRBV7-2	.	TRBD1	TRBJ1-4	CASSLATGLFEKLFF	TGTGCCAGCAGCTTAGCGACAGGGTTGTTTGAAAAACTGTTTTTT
TRBV29-1	few	.	TRBJ2-7	CSVQLALYEQYF	TGCAGCGTACAACTAGCTCTCTACGAGCAGTACTTC
TRBV29-1	few	TRBD1	TRBJ2-5	CSVGQGETQYF	TGCAGCGTTGGACAGGGAGAGACCCAGTACTTC
TRBV18	.	.	TRBJ2-1	CASSGQGYNEQFF	TGTGCCTCCTCTGGGCAGGGGTACAATGAGCAGTTCTTC
TRBV5-1	.	TRBD1	TRBJ1-4	CASSPQGQGGSEKLFF	TGCGCCAGCAGCCCACAAGGACAGGGGGGCTCCGAAAAACTGTTTTTT
TRBV29-1	.	TRBD1	TRBJ1-1	CSVGQGVATEAFF	TGCAGCGTCGGACAGGGGGTCGCCACTGAAGCTTTCTTT
TRBV19	.	.	TRBJ2-7	CASSIRQGRVEQYF	TGTGCCAGTAGTATACGTCAGGGTCGGGTCGAGCAGTACTTC
TRBV7-9	.	.	TRBJ2-2	CASSETGELFF	TGTGCCAGCAGCGAAACCGGGGAGCTGTTTTTT
TRBV19	.	.	TRBJ1-1	CASSIGGQNTEAFF	TGTGCCAGTAGTATTGGCGGTCAAAACACTGAAGCTTTCTTT
TRBV5-6	.	.	TRBJ2-2	CASSLKGLGELFF	TGTGCCAGCAGCTTGAAGGGCCTCGGGGAGCTGTTTTTT
TRBV6-1	.	.	TRBJ2-5	CASSQGTRGETQYF	TGTGCCAGCAGTCAAGGCACCCGGGGGGAGACCCAGTACTTC
TRBV27	.	.	TRBJ1-4	CASSAGQYTNEKLFF	TGTGCCAGCAGTGCCGGACAGTACACTAATGAAAAACTGTTTTTT
TRBV11-3	.	TRBD2	TRBJ2-5	CASSPPSGSRKTQYF	TGTGCCAGCAGTCCCCCTAGCGGGAGTAGAAAGACCCAGTACTTC
TRBV18	few	.	TRBJ2-2	CASSPSGTQVTGELFF	TGTGCCAGCTCACCCTCCGGGACACAAGTCACCGGGGAGCTGTTTTTT
TRBV20-1	few	.	TRBJ1-2	CSAPVGHGYTF	TGCAGTGCTCCCGTTGGGCATGGCTACACCTTC
TRBV7-9	.	.	TRBJ1-1	CASSLAGNTEAFF	TGTGCCAGCAGCTTAGCAGGGAACACTGAAGCTTTCTTT
TRBV7-3	.	.	TRBJ2-1	CASSFDKGLVQFF	TGTGCCAGCAGCTTCGATAAGGGGCTAGTCCAGTTCTTC
TRBV6-5	few	TRBD1	TRBJ2-5	CASSYSRTGGGETQYF	TGTGCCAGCAGTTACTCGAGGACAGGGGGCGGGGAGACCCAGTACTTC
TRBV28	.	.	TRBJ1-4	CASSLRQAGTNEKLFF	TGTGCCAGCAGTTTACGGCAGGCTGGAACTAATGAAAAACTGTTTTTT
TRBV5-4	.	TRBD1	TRBJ1-2	CASSKPGQGTNYGYTF	TGTGCCAGCAGCAAACCGGGACAGGGGACTAACTATGGCTACACCTTC
TRBV7-3	.	.	TRBJ1-2	CASRDPSRGAGGYTF	TGTGCCAGCAGGGACCCCTCAAGGGGGGCGGGAGGCTACACCTTC
TRBV4-3	few	TRBD2	TRBJ2-7	CASSQDLAERGRTYEQYF	TGCGCCAGCAGCCAAGATCTTGCCGAGCGGGGGAGAACCTACGAGCAGTACTTC
TRBV28	.	.	TRBJ2-1	CASTLGPPNEQFF	TGTGCCAGCACCTTGGGGCCACCGAATGAGCAGTTCTTC
TRBV20-1	.	TRBD2	TRBJ2-1	CSARDQGLEFF	TGCAGTGCTAGAGATCAAGGACTAGAATTCTTC
TRBV19	once	.	TRBJ1-5	CASSTPGVQGMQPQHF	TGTGCCAGTAGTACCCCGGGGGTGCAGGGGATGCAGCCCCAGCATTTT